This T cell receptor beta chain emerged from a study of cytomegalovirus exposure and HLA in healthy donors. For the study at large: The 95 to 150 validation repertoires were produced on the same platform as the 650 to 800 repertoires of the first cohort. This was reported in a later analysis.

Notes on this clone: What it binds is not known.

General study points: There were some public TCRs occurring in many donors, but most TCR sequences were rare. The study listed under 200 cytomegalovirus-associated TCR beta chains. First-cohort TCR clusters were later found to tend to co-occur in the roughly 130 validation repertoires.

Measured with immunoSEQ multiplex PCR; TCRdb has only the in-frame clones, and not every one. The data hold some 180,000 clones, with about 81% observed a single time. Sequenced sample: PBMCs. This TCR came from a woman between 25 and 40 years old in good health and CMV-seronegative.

CDR3 coding DNA: TGTGCCTGGAGTGTACCCGGGACTGGAAACACCATATATTTT. Amino acids: CAWSVPGTGNTIYF. The chain joins TRBV30 to TRBJ1-3; no clear D. CDR3 length equals 14 residues. Germline assignment: CDR1 GTSNPN and CDR2 SVGIG (reference sequence). Trimming took 0 bases from V and 2 from J, leaving 8 bases between them.